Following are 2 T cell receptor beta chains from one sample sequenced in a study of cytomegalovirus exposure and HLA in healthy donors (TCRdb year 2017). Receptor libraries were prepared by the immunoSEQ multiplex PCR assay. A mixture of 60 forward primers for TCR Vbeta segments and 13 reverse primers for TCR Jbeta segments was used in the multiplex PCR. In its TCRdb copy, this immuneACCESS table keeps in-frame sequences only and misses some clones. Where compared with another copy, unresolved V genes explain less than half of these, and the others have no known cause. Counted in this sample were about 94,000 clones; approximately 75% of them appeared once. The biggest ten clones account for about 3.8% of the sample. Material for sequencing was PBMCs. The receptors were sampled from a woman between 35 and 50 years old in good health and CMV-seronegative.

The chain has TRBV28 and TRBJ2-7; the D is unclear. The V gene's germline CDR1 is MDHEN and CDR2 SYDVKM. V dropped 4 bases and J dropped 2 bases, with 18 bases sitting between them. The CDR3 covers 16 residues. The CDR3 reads CASSSPRNSGTYEQYF. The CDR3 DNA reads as TGTGCCAGCAGTTCCCCCCGGAACAGTGGTACCTACGAGCAGTACTTC.

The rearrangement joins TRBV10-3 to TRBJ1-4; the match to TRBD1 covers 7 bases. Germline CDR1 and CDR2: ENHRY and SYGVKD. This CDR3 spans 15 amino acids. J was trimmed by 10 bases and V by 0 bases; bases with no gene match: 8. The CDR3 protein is CAISESTGETGKLFF. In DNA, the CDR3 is TGTGCCATCAGTGAGTCAACAGGGGAAACTGGAAAACTGTTTTTT.